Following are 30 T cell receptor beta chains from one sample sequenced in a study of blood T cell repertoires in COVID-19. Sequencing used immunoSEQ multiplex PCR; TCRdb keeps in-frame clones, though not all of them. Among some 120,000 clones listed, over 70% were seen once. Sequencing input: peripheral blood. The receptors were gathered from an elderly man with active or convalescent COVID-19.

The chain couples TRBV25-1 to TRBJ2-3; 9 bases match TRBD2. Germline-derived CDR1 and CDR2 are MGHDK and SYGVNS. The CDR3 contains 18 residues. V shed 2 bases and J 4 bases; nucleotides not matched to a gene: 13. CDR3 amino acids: CASSESEEAGGLSDTQYF. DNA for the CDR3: TGTGCCAGCAGTGAAAGTGAGGAGGCGGGGGGGCTGTCAGATACGCAGTATTTT.

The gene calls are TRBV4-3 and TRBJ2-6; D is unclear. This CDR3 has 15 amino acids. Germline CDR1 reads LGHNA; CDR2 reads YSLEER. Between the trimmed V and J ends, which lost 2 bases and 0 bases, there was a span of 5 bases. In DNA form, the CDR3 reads TGCGCCAGCAGCCAACAGATCTCTGGGGCCAACGTCCTGACTTTC. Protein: CASSQQISGANVLTF.

The CDR3 coding sequence is TGTGCCACCAGTGACACCAGGTCTGGGGCCAACGTCCTGACTTTC. As protein: CATSDTRSGANVLTF. The V call is TRBV24-1, the J call TRBJ2-6, with D hard to call. Germline V gene lookup returns CDR1 KGHDR and CDR2 SFDVKD. The CDR3 extends over 15 amino acids. V lost 4 bases and J lost 1, with 7 bases in between.

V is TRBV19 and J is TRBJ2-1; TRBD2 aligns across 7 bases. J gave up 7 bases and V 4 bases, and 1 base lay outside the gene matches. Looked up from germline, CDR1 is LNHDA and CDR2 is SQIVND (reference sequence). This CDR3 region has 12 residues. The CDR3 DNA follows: TGTGCCAGTAGTAGGGGGGGGAATGAGCAGTTCTTC. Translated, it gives CASSRGGNEQFF.

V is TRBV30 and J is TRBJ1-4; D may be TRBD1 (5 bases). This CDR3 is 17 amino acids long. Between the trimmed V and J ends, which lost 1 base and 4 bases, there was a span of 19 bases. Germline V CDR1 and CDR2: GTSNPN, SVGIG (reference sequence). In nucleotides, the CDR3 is TGTGCCTGGAGTGGACGAGGGAGGGCAGGGCGTAATGAAAAACTGTTTTTT. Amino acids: CAWSGRGRAGRNEKLFF. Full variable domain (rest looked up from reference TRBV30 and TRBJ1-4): SQTIHQWPATLVQPVGSPLSLECTVEGTSNPNLYWYRQAAGRGLQLLFYSVGIGQISSEVPQNLSASRPQDRQFILSSKKLLLSDSGFYLCAWSGRGRAGRNEKLFFGSGTQLSVL.

The CDR3 DNA reads as TGTGCCAGCAGCCGGGGGGTTGGTGGCTACACCTTC. Protein sequence: CASSRGVGGYTF. The chain is built from TRBV2 and TRBJ1-2; D possibly corresponds to TRBD1 (5 bases). From germline, CDR1 is SNHLY and CDR2 FYNNEI. The CDR3 runs to 12 residues. V was clipped by 6 bases and J by 7 bases, with 12 bases between them. The full variable domain, in which reference TRBV2 and TRBJ1-2 provide the parts outside the CDR3, is EPEVTQTPSHQVTQMGQEVILRCVPISNHLYFYWYRQILGQKVEFLVSFYNNEISEKSEIFDDQFSVERPDGSNFTLKIRSTKLEDSAMYFCASSRGVGGYTFGSGTRLTVV.

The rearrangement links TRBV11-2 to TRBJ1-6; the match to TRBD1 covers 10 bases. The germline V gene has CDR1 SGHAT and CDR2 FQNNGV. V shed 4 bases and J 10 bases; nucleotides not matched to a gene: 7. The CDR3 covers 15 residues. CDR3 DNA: TGTGCCAGCAGCTACGCCGGGACAGGGGACTCACCCCTCCACTTT. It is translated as CASSYAGTGDSPLHF.

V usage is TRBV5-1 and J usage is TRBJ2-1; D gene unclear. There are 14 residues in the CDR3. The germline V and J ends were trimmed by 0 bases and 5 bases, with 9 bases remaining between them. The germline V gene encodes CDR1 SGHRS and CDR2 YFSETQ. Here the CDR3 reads CASSLGSSDNEQFF. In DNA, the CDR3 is TGCGCCAGCAGCTTGGGTTCCTCGGACAATGAGCAGTTCTTC.

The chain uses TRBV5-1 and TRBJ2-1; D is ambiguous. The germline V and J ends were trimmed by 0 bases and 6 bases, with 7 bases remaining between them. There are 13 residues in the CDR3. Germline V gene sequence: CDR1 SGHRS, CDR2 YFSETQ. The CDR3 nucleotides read TGCGCCAGCAGCTTGGATGTCCGCAATGAGCAGTTCTTC. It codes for CASSLDVRNEQFF.

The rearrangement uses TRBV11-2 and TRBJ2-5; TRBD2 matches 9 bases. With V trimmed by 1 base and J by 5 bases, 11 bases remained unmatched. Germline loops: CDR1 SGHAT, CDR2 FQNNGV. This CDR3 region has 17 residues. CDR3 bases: TGTGCCAGCAGCTTAGTTCCGACTAGCGGCTCCCGGGAGACCCAGTACTTC. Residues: CASSLVPTSGSRETQYF.

The CDR3, as DNA: TGTGCCAGCAGCTCTGGACAGGGCGATGGCTACACCTTC. Protein: CASSSGQGDGYTF. This rearrangement joins TRBV7-3 to TRBJ1-2; 8 bases fit TRBD1. Unmatched junction bases numbered 4, after V lost 4 bases and J lost 6 bases. From germline, CDR1 is SGHTA and CDR2 FQGTGA. This CDR3 spans 13 amino acids.

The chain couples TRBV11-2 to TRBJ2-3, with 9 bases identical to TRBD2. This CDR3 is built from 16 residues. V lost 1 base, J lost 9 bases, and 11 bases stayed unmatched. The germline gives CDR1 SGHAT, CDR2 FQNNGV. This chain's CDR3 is CASSLGLAGAWKTQYF. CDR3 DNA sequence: TGTGCCAGCAGCTTAGGTTTAGCGGGGGCTTGGAAGACGCAGTATTTT.

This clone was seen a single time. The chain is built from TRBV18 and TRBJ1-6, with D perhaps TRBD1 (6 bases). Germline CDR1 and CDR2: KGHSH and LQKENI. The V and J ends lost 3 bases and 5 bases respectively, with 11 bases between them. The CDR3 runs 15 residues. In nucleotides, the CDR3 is TGTGCCAGCTCACCGTCGACAGGCAATAATTCACCCCTCCACTTT. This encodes CASSPSTGNNSPLHF.

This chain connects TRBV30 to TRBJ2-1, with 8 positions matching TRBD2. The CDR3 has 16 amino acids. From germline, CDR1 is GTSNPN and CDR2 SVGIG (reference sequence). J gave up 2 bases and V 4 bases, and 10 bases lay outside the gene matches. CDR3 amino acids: CAWTNFLAGTYNEQFF. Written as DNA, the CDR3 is TGTGCCTGGACCAACTTTTTAGCGGGGACCTACAATGAGCAGTTCTTC.

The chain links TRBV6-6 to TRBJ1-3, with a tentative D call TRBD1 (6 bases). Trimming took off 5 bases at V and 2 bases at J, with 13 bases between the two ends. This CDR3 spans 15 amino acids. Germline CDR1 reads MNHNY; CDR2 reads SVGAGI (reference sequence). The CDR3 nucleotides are TGTGCCAGCAGTATCGCAGGGGAACCTGGAAACACCATATATTTT. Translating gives CASSIAGEPGNTIYF.

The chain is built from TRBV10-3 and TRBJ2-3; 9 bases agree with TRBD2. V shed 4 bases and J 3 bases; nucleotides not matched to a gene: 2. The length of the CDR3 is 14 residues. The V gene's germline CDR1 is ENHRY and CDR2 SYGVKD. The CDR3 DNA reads TGTGCCATCAGTGTAGGACTAGCGACAGATACGCAGTATTTT. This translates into CAISVGLATDTQYF.

The chain's CDR3 is CATSRDRGLQPYEQYF. CDR3 DNA sequence: TGTGCCACCAGCAGAGATAGGGGGCTCCAGCCCTACGAGCAGTACTTC. The genes are TRBV15 and TRBJ2-7; 7 bases fit TRBD1. The V and J ends lost 0 bases and 2 bases, in that order; junction bases with no gene match: 7. This CDR3 contains 16 residues. Looked up from germline, CDR1 is LNHNV and CDR2 is YYDKDF (reference sequence).

The CDR3 loop is CASSSLGDTQYF. In DNA, the CDR3 is TGTGCCAGCAGCTCACTAGGAGATACGCAGTATTTT. V is TRBV5-6 and J is TRBJ2-3; D is possibly TRBD2 (5 bases). The CDR3 covers 12 residues. Looked up from germline, CDR1 is SGHDT and CDR2 is YYEEEE. Between the trimmed V and J ends, which lost 3 bases and 5 bases, there was a span of 7 bases. Combining the CDR3 with reference TRBV5-6 and TRBJ2-3 gives the whole variable domain DAGVTQSPTHLIKTRGQQVTLRCSPKSGHDTVSWYQQALGQGPQFIFQYYEEEERQRGNFPDRFSGHQFPNYSSELNVNALLLGDSALYLCASSSLGDTQYFGPGTRLTVL.

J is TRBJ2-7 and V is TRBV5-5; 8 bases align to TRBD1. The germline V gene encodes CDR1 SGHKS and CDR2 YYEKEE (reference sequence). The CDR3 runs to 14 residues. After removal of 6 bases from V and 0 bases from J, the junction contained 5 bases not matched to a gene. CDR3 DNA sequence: TGTGCCAGCAAACCGCAGGGGGCCTCCTACGAGCAGTACTTC. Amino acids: CASKPQGASYEQYF.

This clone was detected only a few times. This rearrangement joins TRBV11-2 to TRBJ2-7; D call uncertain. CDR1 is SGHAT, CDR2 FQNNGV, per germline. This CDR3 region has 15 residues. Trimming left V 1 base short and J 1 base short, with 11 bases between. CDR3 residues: CASSLAGGRSYEQYF. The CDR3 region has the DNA TGTGCCAGCAGCTTAGCTGGCGGTAGGTCCTACGAGCAGTACTTC.

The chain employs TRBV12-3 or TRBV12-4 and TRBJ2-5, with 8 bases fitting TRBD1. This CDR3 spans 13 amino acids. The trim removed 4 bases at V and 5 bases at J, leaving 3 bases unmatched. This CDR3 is CASSSRQGETQYF. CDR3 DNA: TGTGCCAGCAGTTCCCGACAGGGGGAGACCCAGTACTTC.

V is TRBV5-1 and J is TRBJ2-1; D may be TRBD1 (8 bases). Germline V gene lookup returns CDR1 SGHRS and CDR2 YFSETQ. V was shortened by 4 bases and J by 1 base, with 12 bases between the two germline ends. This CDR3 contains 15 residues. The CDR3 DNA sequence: TGCGCCAGCAGCGAACAGGGGGGGTCCTACAATGAGCAGTTCTTC. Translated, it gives CASSEQGGSYNEQFF.

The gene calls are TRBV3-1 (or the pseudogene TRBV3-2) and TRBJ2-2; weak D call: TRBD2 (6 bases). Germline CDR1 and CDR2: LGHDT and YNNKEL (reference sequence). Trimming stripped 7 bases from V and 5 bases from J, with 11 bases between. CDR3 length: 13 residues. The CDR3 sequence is CASTKRGTGELFF. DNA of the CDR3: TGTGCCAGCACCAAACGGGGGACCGGGGAGCTGTTTTTT.

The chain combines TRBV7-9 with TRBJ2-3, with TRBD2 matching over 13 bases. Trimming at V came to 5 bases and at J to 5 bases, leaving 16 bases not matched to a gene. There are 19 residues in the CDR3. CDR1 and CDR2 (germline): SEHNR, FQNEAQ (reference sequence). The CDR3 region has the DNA TGTGCCAGCAGCCCGCCCGGACTAGCGGGGGCCCCGAGAAGAGATACGCAGTATTTT. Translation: CASSPPGLAGAPRRDTQYF.

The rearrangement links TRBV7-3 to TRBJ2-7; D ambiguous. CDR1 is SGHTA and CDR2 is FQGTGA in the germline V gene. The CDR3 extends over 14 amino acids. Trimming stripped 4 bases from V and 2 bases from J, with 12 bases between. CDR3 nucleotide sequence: TGTGCCAGCAGCTCCGCCGGCGGTGCCTACGAGCAGTACTTC. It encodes CASSSAGGAYEQYF.

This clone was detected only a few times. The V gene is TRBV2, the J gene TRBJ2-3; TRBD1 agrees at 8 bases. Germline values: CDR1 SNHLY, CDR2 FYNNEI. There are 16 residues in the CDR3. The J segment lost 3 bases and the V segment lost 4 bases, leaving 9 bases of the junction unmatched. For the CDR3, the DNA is TGTGCCAGCAGTGGTGATCCGGACAGGGCTACAGATACGCAGTATTTT. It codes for CASSGDPDRATDTQYF.

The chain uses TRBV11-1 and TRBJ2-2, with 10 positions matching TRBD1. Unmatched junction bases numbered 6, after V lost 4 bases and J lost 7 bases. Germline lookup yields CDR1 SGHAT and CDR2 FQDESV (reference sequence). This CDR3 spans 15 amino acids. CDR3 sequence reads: CASSSRQGAGGELFF. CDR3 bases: TGTGCCAGCAGCTCCCGACAGGGGGCTGGCGGGGAGCTGTTTTTT.

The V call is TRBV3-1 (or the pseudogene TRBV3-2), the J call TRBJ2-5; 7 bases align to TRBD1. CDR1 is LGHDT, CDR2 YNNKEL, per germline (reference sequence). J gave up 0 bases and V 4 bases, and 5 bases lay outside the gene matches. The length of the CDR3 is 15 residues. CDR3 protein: CASSRDRTYQETQYF. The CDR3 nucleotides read TGTGCCAGCAGCCGGGACAGAACATACCAAGAGACCCAGTACTTC.

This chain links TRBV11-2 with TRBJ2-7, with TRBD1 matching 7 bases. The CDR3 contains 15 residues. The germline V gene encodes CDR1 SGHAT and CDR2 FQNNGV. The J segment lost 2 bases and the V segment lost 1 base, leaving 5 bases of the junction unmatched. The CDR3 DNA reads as TGTGCCAGCAGCTTAGGACAGGGATCCCCCTACGAGCAGTACTTC. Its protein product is CASSLGQGSPYEQYF.

Written as DNA, the CDR3 is TGCGCCAGCAGGTTAGCTGGGGGCAAGTACGAGCAGTACTTC. This translates into CASRLAGGKYEQYF. The chain joins TRBV5-1 to TRBJ2-7, with D maybe TRBD1 (6 bases). This CDR3 is built from 14 residues. CDR1 is SGHRS, CDR2 YFSETQ, per germline. V lost 5 bases and J lost 4, with 16 bases in between.